Listed below are T cell receptor beta chains from one sample, sequenced in a study of regulatory T cells in long-lasting Graves disease. Via MiXCR, TCRdb re-called the multiplex PCR reads, giving one row per CDR3 protein. Counted here are 530,000 or so distinct CDR3 sequences, about 13% occurring once; the ten biggest clones make up more than 8.5%. The sample was also reused in another study, on T cells in Graves' hyperthyroidism and ophthalmopathy.

Sequences were derived from peripheral blood mononuclear cells (PBMCs), sampled at new diagnosis, from a patient treated with antithyroid drugs. The receptors were gathered from a man aged 25-45 years with Graves disease. The CDR3 runs from the conserved cysteine through the conserved F or W. The order of the fields is V gene, D gene, J gene, clone size, CDR3 protein, CDR3 DNA. A D gene is named only where the DNA matches it firmly. Not all rows give a size; the values are once, few, many and, for expanded clones, a class.

v_gene: TRBV11-2
d_gene: NA
j_gene: TRBJ2-7
abundance: many
CDR3aa: CASSLAGSFSYEQYF
CDR3nt: TGTGCCAGCAGCTTAGCCGGCAGCTTCTCCTACGAGCAGTACTTC

v_gene: TRBV30
d_gene: TRBD2
j_gene: TRBJ2-1
abundance: few
CDR3aa: CAWSVGTSFNNEQFF
CDR3nt: TGTGCCTGGAGTGTGGGGACTAGCTTTAACAATGAGCAGTTCTTC

v_gene: TRBV5-1
d_gene: NA
j_gene: TRBJ2-3
abundance: few
CDR3aa: CASRGGANTDTQYF
CDR3nt: TGCGCCAGCAGGGGGGGGGCGAACACAGATACGCAGTATTTT

v_gene: TRBV29-1
d_gene: TRBD1
j_gene: TRBJ2-1
abundance: many
CDR3aa: CSAMQGARNEEFF
CDR3nt: TGCAGCGCCATGCAGGGGGCGCGAAATGAGGAGTTCTTC

v_gene: TRBV12-3/TRBV12-4
d_gene: NA
j_gene: TRBJ2-2
abundance: NA
CDR3aa: CASSHPDATTIGELFF
CDR3nt: TGTGCCAGCAGTCACCCGGACGCCACAACCATCGGGGAGCTGTTTTTT

v_gene: TRBV13
d_gene: NA
j_gene: TRBJ2-5
abundance: NA
CDR3aa: CASSDGRGSPLSQYF
CDR3nt: TGTGCCAGCAGCGACGGACGAGGATCCCCCCTTAGCCAGTACTTC

v_gene: TRBV20-1
d_gene: TRBD1
j_gene: TRBJ1-2
abundance: few
CDR3aa: CSARDGLGTDGRYGYTF
CDR3nt: TGCAGTGCTAGAGATGGATTAGGGACAGACGGCCGCTATGGCTACACCTTC

v_gene: TRBV2
d_gene: NA
j_gene: TRBJ2-1
abundance: few
CDR3aa: CASSESLGGGNEQFF
CDR3nt: TGTGCCAGCAGTGAATCCCTCGGAGGGGGCAATGAGCAGTTCTTC

v_gene: TRBV27
d_gene: NA
j_gene: TRBJ2-7
abundance: few
CDR3aa: CASRNRETSYEQYF
CDR3nt: TGTGCCAGCCGAAACAGGGAGACGTCCTACGAGCAGTACTTC

v_gene: TRBV13
d_gene: NA
j_gene: TRBJ2-7
abundance: NA
CDR3aa: CASSLGGETPYEQYF
CDR3nt: TGTGCCAGCAGCTTAGGGGGGGAGACTCCCTACGAGCAGTACTTC

v_gene: TRBV7-9
d_gene: TRBD1
j_gene: TRBJ2-4
abundance: NA
CDR3aa: CASSEQGGKNIQYF
CDR3nt: TGTGCCAGCAGCGAACAGGGGGGCAAAAACATTCAGTACTTC

v_gene: TRBV12-3/TRBV12-4
d_gene: NA
j_gene: TRBJ2-7
abundance: many
CDR3aa: CASSSPLGEQYF
CDR3nt: TGTGCCAGCAGTTCCCCTCTCGGTGAGCAGTACTTC

v_gene: TRBV24-1
d_gene: TRBD1
j_gene: TRBJ2-3
abundance: NA
CDR3aa: CATSSGSGGAGTQYF
CDR3nt: TGTGCCACCAGTTCGGGATCAGGGGGCGCGGGTACGCAGTATTTT

v_gene: TRBV30
d_gene: NA
j_gene: TRBJ2-5
abundance: many
CDR3aa: CAWSVQSNQETQYF
CDR3nt: TGTGCCTGGAGTGTCCAGAGTAATCAAGAGACCCAGTACTTC

v_gene: TRBV11-2
d_gene: NA
j_gene: TRBJ2-5
abundance: many
CDR3aa: CASSLSLQETQYF
CDR3nt: TGTGCCAGCAGCTTGAGTCTCCAAGAGACCCAGTACTTC

v_gene: TRBV4-1
d_gene: NA
j_gene: TRBJ1-3
abundance: NA
CDR3aa: CASSRAFGGSGNTIYF
CDR3nt: TGCGCCAGCAGCCGAGCCTTTGGCGGGTCTGGAAACACCATATATTTT

v_gene: TRBV12-3/TRBV12-4
d_gene: NA
j_gene: TRBJ2-2
abundance: many
CDR3aa: CASNYLGGGLNTGELFF
CDR3nt: TGTGCCAGCAACTATTTAGGGGGGGGATTGAACACCGGGGAGCTGTTTTTT

v_gene: TRBV9
d_gene: TRBD2
j_gene: TRBJ2-1
abundance: many
CDR3aa: CASSVEAGVSGEQFF
CDR3nt: TGTGCCAGCAGCGTAGAGGCGGGAGTATCGGGTGAGCAGTTCTTC

v_gene: TRBV30
d_gene: NA
j_gene: TRBJ1-1
abundance: NA
CDR3aa: CAWIGRVVTEAFF
CDR3nt: TGTGCCTGGATAGGCAGGGTAGTCACTGAAGCTTTCTTT

v_gene: TRBV29-1
d_gene: NA
j_gene: TRBJ2-7
abundance: many
CDR3aa: CSVSAPDSYEQYF
CDR3nt: TGCAGCGTTAGTGCTCCCGACTCCTACGAGCAGTACTTC

v_gene: TRBV18
d_gene: TRBD1
j_gene: TRBJ2-7
abundance: many
CDR3aa: CASSGQVYEQYF
CDR3nt: TGTGCCAGCTCAGGACAGGTTTACGAGCAGTACTTC

v_gene: TRBV5-1
d_gene: NA
j_gene: TRBJ2-1
abundance: few
CDR3aa: CASSLVGLGESYNEQFF
CDR3nt: TGCGCCAGCAGCTTGGTGGGCTTAGGCGAATCCTACAATGAGCAGTTCTTC

v_gene: TRBV2
d_gene: NA
j_gene: TRBJ2-1
abundance: few
CDR3aa: CASIRGGPYNEQFF
CDR3nt: TGTGCCAGCATCCGGGGCGGACCCTACAATGAGCAGTTCTTC

v_gene: TRBV13
d_gene: TRBD2
j_gene: TRBJ2-5
abundance: NA
CDR3aa: CASSKTWTSGREVGTQYF
CDR3nt: TGTGCCAGCAGCAAAACCTGGACTAGCGGGAGGGAGGTGGGGACCCAGTACTTC

v_gene: TRBV12-3/TRBV12-4
d_gene: NA
j_gene: TRBJ1-4
abundance: many
CDR3aa: CASSSREGGSNEKLFF
CDR3nt: TGTGCCAGCAGTTCACGGGAAGGCGGTTCTAATGAAAAACTGTTTTTT

v_gene: TRBV24-1
d_gene: NA
j_gene: TRBJ2-3
abundance: many
CDR3aa: CATSDSSGRTDTQYF
CDR3nt: TGTGCCACCAGTGATTCCAGCGGGCGCACAGATACGCAGTATTTT

v_gene: TRBV29-1
d_gene: NA
j_gene: TRBJ1-4
abundance: many
CDR3aa: CSAIFGRATNEKLFF
CDR3nt: TGCAGCGCAATTTTTGGACGAGCCACTAATGAAAAACTGTTTTTT

v_gene: TRBV15
d_gene: NA
j_gene: TRBJ1-5
abundance: NA
CDR3aa: CATSRDEGTNQPQHF
CDR3nt: TGTGCCACCAGCAGAGATGAGGGAACAAATCAGCCCCAGCATTTT

v_gene: TRBV12-3/TRBV12-4
d_gene: NA
j_gene: TRBJ1-2
abundance: few
CDR3aa: CASNSGGGYGYTF
CDR3nt: TGTGCCAGCAATTCGGGAGGGGGCTATGGCTACACCTTC

v_gene: TRBV2
d_gene: NA
j_gene: TRBJ2-1
abundance: many
CDR3aa: CASDWGSYNEQFF
CDR3nt: TGTGCCAGCGACTGGGGATCCTACAATGAGCAGTTCTTC